The clone carrying this T cell receptor (beta chain) was counted ten times or more. This sample is part of a study of T cells in Graves' hyperthyroidism and ophthalmopathy. Overall study context: Peripheral blood was acquired at first diagnosis, ahead of any therapy whatsoever.

Amplified regions were TCR beta CDR3 sequences from RNA transcripts. RT-PCR in the first round (using the HTBI primer set) targeted the TCR CDR3. TCRdb re-derived calls from the multiplex PCR reads in MiXCR, one entry per CDR3 protein. Of about 530,000 distinct CDR3 sequences detected, roughly 17% appear once; the ten largest clones hold 15% to 20%. This sample holds PBMCs from roughly 10 ml fresh peripheral blood. The CDR3 consists of 13 residues. Germline V CDR1 and CDR2: MDHEN, SYDVKM. The V end lost 5 bases, the J end lost 9 bases, and 17 bases lay between the germline ends. Material for sequencing was blood. This chain joins TRBV28 and TRBJ2-7; D might be TRBD2 (6 bases). The sequence was collected from a woman aged 18-30 years with Graves' ophthalmopathy. The CDR3 nucleotides are TGTGCCAGCAGTCGGGGGACCCCCGTTGGGCAGTACTTC. It encodes CASSRGTPVGQYF.